This passage covers 15 T cell receptor beta chains from one sample sequenced in a study of blood T cell repertoires in COVID-19. Only in-frame clones appear in the TCRdb table, and some are missing; sequencing was by immunoSEQ multiplex PCR. There are fewer than 150,000 clones in the sample; more than 60% occur only once, and under 3% lies in the top ten. Sequenced material: peripheral blood. The receptors come from a man aged 50 to 60 with acute or convalescent COVID-19.

The chain combines TRBV28 with TRBJ1-3; D not certain. In germline, CDR1 is MDHEN, CDR2 SYDVKM. V was trimmed by 6 bases and J by 4 bases, leaving 13 bases between them. The CDR3 extends over 14 amino acids. CDR3 DNA: TGTGCCAGCAGAATCACACCGAAGGGAAACACCATATATTTT. Amino acid sequence: CASRITPKGNTIYF.

CDR3 bases: TGTGCCAGCAGCCAAGGGGAGGCCGGGGAGCTGTTTTTT. It is translated as CASSQGEAGELFF. The chain recombines TRBV3-1 (or the pseudogene TRBV3-2) with TRBJ2-2; D is possibly TRBD2 (6 bases). From germline, CDR1 is LGHDT and CDR2 YNNKEL (reference sequence). The CDR3 is 13 residues long. The V gene lost 1 base and the J gene lost 6 bases, with 6 bases spanning the gap.

This chain links TRBV5-1 with TRBJ2-7, with D uncertain. The CDR3 sequence is 13 residues long. CDR1 is SGHRS and CDR2 is YFSETQ in the germline V gene. Between the trimmed V and J ends, which lost 2 bases and 1 base, there was a span of 7 bases. In DNA, the CDR3 is TGCGCCAGCAGCTTCCCGGGTTCCTACGAGCAGTACTTC. Translating gives CASSFPGSYEQYF. The whole variable domain, remainder taken from reference TRBV5-1 and TRBJ2-7, is KAGVTQTPRYLIKTRGQQVTLSCSPISGHRSVSWYQQTPGQGLQFLFEYFSETQRNKGNFPGRFSGRQFSNSRSEMNVSTLELGDSALYLCASSFPGSYEQYFGPGTRLTVT.

V is TRBV7-2 and J is TRBJ1-2, with D unclear. This CDR3 has 13 amino acids. Germline V gene sequence: CDR1 SGHTA, CDR2 FQGNSA. Trimming removed 5 bases from V and 1 base from J, with 8 bases in between. The chain's CDR3 is CASSPSHNYGYTF. The CDR3 DNA reads TGTGCCAGCAGCCCATCACATAACTATGGCTACACCTTC.

The J gene is TRBJ1-2, the V gene TRBV7-2; D not resolved. CDR3 size: 14 residues. The V gene's germline CDR1 is SGHTA and CDR2 FQGNSA. The V gene lost 5 bases and the J gene lost 2 bases, with 12 bases spanning the gap. This chain's CDR3 is CASSPSPRNYGYTF. CDR3 nucleotide sequence: TGTGCCAGCAGCCCTTCGCCCCGGAACTATGGCTACACCTTC. The full variable domain, its missing parts supplied by reference TRBV7-2 and TRBJ1-2, is GAGVSQSPSNKVTEKGKDVELRCDPISGHTALYWYRQSLGQGLEFLIYFQGNSAPDKSGLPSDRFSAERTGGSVSTLTIQRTQQEDSAVYLCASSPSPRNYGYTFGSGTRLTVV.

The chain employs TRBV4-2 and TRBJ2-2, with D unclear. The CDR3 consists of 13 residues. In germline, CDR1 is LGHNA, CDR2 YNFKEQ. Trimming removed 1 base from V and 6 bases from J, with 6 bases in between. This CDR3 is CASSQVIPGELFF. The CDR3 DNA reads as TGTGCCAGCAGCCAAGTAATCCCCGGGGAGCTGTTTTTT.

This clone was detected only once. The V call is TRBV11-2, the J call TRBJ2-3; D remains unclear. The CDR3 runs 14 residues. The V end was cut by 0 bases, the J end by 2 bases, with 6 bases between. Germline CDR1 reads SGHAT; CDR2 reads FQNNGV. The CDR3 bases are TGTGCCAGCAGCTTAGATGACTTCACAGATACGCAGTATTTT. Protein sequence: CASSLDDFTDTQYF.

The chain uses TRBV6-5 and TRBJ2-1, with TRBD1 as a possible D gene (6 bases). Germline V gene lookup returns CDR1 MNHEY and CDR2 SVGAGI. V dropped 7 bases and J dropped 5 bases, with 15 bases sitting between them. This CDR3 region has 14 residues. CDR3 coding DNA: TGTGCCAGCACCATCGCCGGGACAAACAATGAGCAGTTCTTC. Its protein is CASTIAGTNNEQFF.

This clone was found many times. The chain is built from TRBV11-3 and TRBJ2-1; TRBD2 matches at 9 bases. The CDR3 is 15 amino acids. Trimming took 6 bases from V and 4 from J; bases not matched to a gene: 7. Germline-derived CDR1 and CDR2 are SGHNT and YENEEA. The CDR3 loop reads CASSPGLALYNEQFF. For the CDR3, the DNA is TGTGCCAGCAGTCCCGGACTAGCGTTATACAATGAGCAGTTCTTC.

Here the CDR3 DNA reads TGTGCCAGCAGCCCGGGGAGGGTAGCATCCTACGAGCAGTACTTC. It translates to CASSPGRVASYEQYF. This chain connects TRBV9 to TRBJ2-7; 7 bases fit TRBD2. The length of the CDR3 is 15 residues. Unmatched junction bases numbered 8, after V lost 4 bases and J lost 1 base. Germline CDR1 reads SGDLS; CDR2 reads YYNGEE.

In this sample, this clone turned up a few times. This chain uses TRBV7-9 with TRBJ1-2; 8 nucleotides agree with TRBD1. Per the germline V gene, CDR1 is SEHNR and CDR2 is FQNEAQ (reference sequence). The CDR3 has 14 amino acids. V trimming: 6 bases; J trimming: 0 bases; junction bases outside the gene matches: 3. For the CDR3, the DNA is TGTGCCAGCAGAGGACAGGGTGCTAACTATGGCTACACCTTC. Translating it yields CASRGQGANYGYTF.

V is TRBV10-2 and J is TRBJ2-5, with 12 nucleotides matching TRBD2. J lost 2 bases, V lost 5 bases, and 12 bases had no gene match. The germline V gene encodes CDR1 WSHSY and CDR2 SAAADI. This CDR3 is 18 amino acids long. The CDR3 is CASSLGTSGWGSQETQYF. As DNA, the CDR3 is TGCGCCAGCAGTTTAGGGACTAGCGGGTGGGGCAGTCAAGAGACCCAGTACTTC.

The chain has TRBV5-5 and TRBJ2-5; maybe TRBD2 (5 bases). The length of the CDR3 is 13 residues. Germline V lookup: CDR1 SGHKS, CDR2 YYEKEE (reference sequence). V gave up 0 bases and J gave up 5 bases, with 8 bases separating them. The CDR3 region is CASSLGTGETQYF. CDR3 DNA sequence: TGTGCCAGCAGCTTGGGGACTGGGGAGACCCAGTACTTC. The variable domain in full, completed from reference TRBV5-5 and TRBJ2-5, reads DAGVTQSPTHLIKTRGQQVTLRCSPISGHKSVSWYQQVLGQGPQFIFQYYEKEERGRGNFPDRFSARQFPNYSSELNVNALLLGDSALYLCASSLGTGETQYFGPGTRLLVL.

This clone was detected a few times. The chain carries TRBV4-1 and TRBJ2-7; 8 bases align to TRBD1. With 0 bases clipped from V and 6 bases from J, the junction kept 7 bases outside the gene matches. CDR1 is MGHRA, CDR2 YSYEKL, per germline. CDR3 length: 15 residues. In DNA, the CDR3 is TGCGCCAGCAGCCAAGAGCAGGGGGCAGCGGGCGAGCAGTACTTC. Translated: CASSQEQGAAGEQYF.

The chain has TRBV16 and TRBJ2-5; 10 bases are a match to TRBD2. Germline CDR1 is KGHSY and CDR2 is FQNENV. This CDR3 spans 15 amino acids. Unmatched junction bases numbered 6, after V lost 6 bases and J lost 2 bases. CDR3 sequence: CASRRGTSEQETQYF. CDR3 DNA sequence: TGTGCCAGCAGACGGGGGACTAGCGAACAAGAGACCCAGTACTTC.